Each of the 8 T cell receptor beta chains below was sequenced from the same sample in a study of OX40 agonist ivuxolimab in advanced cancers. Data came from immunoSEQ multiplex PCR; TCRdb stores just in-frame clones and leaves some out. Of roughly 80,000 clones listed, 85% to 95% are singletons. The material sequenced was CD4+ or CD8+ T cells sorted from blood, taken in a trial of the OX40 agonist ivuxolimab. The origin of the receptors is an adult with an advanced solid tumor such as melanoma, head and neck, liver or kidney cancer.

The genes are TRBV18 and TRBJ1-1, with D possibly being TRBD1 (5 bases). The germline V and J ends were trimmed by 3 bases and 8 bases, with 13 bases remaining between them. CDR3 length equals 13 residues. Germline V gene lookup returns CDR1 KGHSH and CDR2 LQKENI. The CDR3 loop reads CASSPISTAEAFF. The CDR3 coding sequence is TGTGCCAGCTCACCTATTTCGACAGCCGAAGCTTTCTTT.

The sample holds one count of this clone. The chain has TRBV9 and TRBJ2-6; no clear D. The CDR3 has 18 amino acids. Germline lookup yields CDR1 SGDLS and CDR2 YYNGEE. V lost 0 bases to trimming and J lost 2 bases, with 15 bases between them. CDR3 in amino acids: CASSVANSGSAGANVLTF. CDR3 sequence (DNA): TGTGCCAGCAGCGTAGCTAACTCGGGCTCGGCTGGGGCCAACGTCCTGACTTTC.

The genes are TRBV15 and TRBJ1-2; D unresolved. Germline assignment: CDR1 LNHNV and CDR2 YYDKDF (reference sequence). Trimming pared 1 base from V and 2 bases from J, leaving 8 bases between. This CDR3 has 14 amino acids. The CDR3 DNA reads TGTGCCACCAGCAGAGTTGCGGAGAACTATGGCTACACCTTC. Encoded protein: CATSRVAENYGYTF.

The genes are TRBV15 and TRBJ2-7; 10 nucleotides align to TRBD2. V lost 5 bases and J lost 4; bases outside the gene matches: 5. Germline lookup yields CDR1 LNHNV and CDR2 YYDKDF (reference sequence). The CDR3 is 14 amino acids. In DNA form, the CDR3 reads TGTGCCACCAGCCTGCGGACTAGCGGTTACGAGCAGTACTTC. Translated: CATSLRTSGYEQYF.

In DNA, the CDR3 is TGTGCCAGCAGAAACGGCCAATACAATGAGCAGTTCTTC. The encoded protein is CASRNGQYNEQFF. V is TRBV6-5 and J is TRBJ2-1; the D is unclear. Germline assignment: CDR1 MNHEY and CDR2 SVGAGI. Deletions cut 6 bases from V and 4 bases from J, with 10 bases between. The CDR3 runs to 13 residues.

This sequence joins TRBV6-5 and TRBJ1-3; 8 bases fit TRBD1. J gave up 7 bases and V 6 bases, and 8 bases lay outside the gene matches. This CDR3 region has 14 residues. Germline CDR1 MNHEY, CDR2 SVGAGI. The CDR3 sequence: CASRMDRVANTIYF. The CDR3, as DNA: TGTGCCAGCAGGATGGACAGGGTGGCGAACACCATATATTTT.

Here the CDR3 reads CASSQELGFNQPQHF. As DNA, the CDR3 is TGCGCCAGCAGCCAAGAATTGGGTTTTAATCAGCCCCAGCATTTT. The chain uses TRBV4-1 and TRBJ1-5; no reliable D call. V dropped 0 bases and J dropped 4 bases, with 10 bases sitting between them. The CDR3 sequence is 15 residues long. Per germline, CDR1 MGHRA and CDR2 YSYEKL.

This clone was recorded a few times. The V and J genes are TRBV7-8 and TRBJ1-5; D is perhaps TRBD1 (6 bases). Deletions cut 7 bases from V and 3 bases from J, with 16 bases between. CDR1 is SGHVS and CDR2 is FQNEAQ in the germline V gene. This CDR3 contains 15 residues. The CDR3 nucleotides read TGTGCCAGCAACCAATGGGGGCAGCTCAATCAGCCCCAGCATTTT. This codes for CASNQWGQLNQPQHF.